These 9 T cell receptor beta chains were all obtained from the same sample, sequenced in a study of metastatic and nonmetastatic thyroid tumors. TCRdb re-called clones from the PCR reads using MiXCR. The sample has about 53,000 clones, 20% seen once; the top ten hold 3.5% to 5%. Every patient underwent thyroid surgery untreated. Sequencing was carried out using blood. The source of these receptors is a female donor with papillary thyroid cancer or a benign thyroid nodule (not recorded which). Some clones in this sample may be carry-over from other donors' samples.

This clone was counted ten times or more. The chain uses TRBV28 and TRBJ2-3; TRBD2 might be the D (6 bases). Trimming took 2 bases from V and 3 from J, leaving 9 bases between them. This CDR3 comprises 14 residues. Germline V CDR1 and CDR2: MDHEN, SYDVKM. The CDR3 here is CASSLSGPTDTQYF. Here the CDR3 DNA reads TGTGCCAGCAGTTTAAGCGGGCCTACAGATACGCAGTATTTT.

This clone was seen at least ten times. This rearrangement joins TRBV5-6 to TRBJ2-7; D is unresolved. This CDR3 contains 14 residues. V lost 1 base and J 2 bases, leaving 10 bases between the germline ends. The germline V gene encodes CDR1 SGHDT and CDR2 YYEEEE. CDR3 sequence reads: CASSLLYLAYEQYF. CDR3 DNA: TGTGCCAGCAGCTTGTTGTATCTAGCCTACGAGCAGTACTTC.

Concerning this clone: The final CDR3 position lacks the conserved phenylalanine or tryptophan, pointing to a likely read error. V gene TRBV20-1 combines with J gene TRBJ2-1; 13 bases agree with TRBD2. This CDR3 is built from 15 residues. Trimming took 8 bases from V and 6 from J; bases not matched to a gene: 10. CDR1 and CDR2 (germline): DFQATT, SNEGSKA (reference sequence). The CDR3 DNA follows: TGCAGTCCTTCTGCCCGACTAGCGGGAGGCAATGAGCAGTTCAGC. Amino acid sequence: CSPSARLAGGNEQFS.

The table lists this clone with many counts. This chain joins TRBV4-1 and TRBJ2-5; 8 nucleotides match TRBD1. V was pared by 0 bases and J by 7 bases, with 10 bases of the junction left unmatched. The CDR3 runs to 16 residues. Germline V lookup: CDR1 MGHRA, CDR2 YSYEKL. The CDR3 protein is CASSQDRRTTGGTQYF. The CDR3 DNA reads as TGCGCCAGCAGCCAAGACCGCCGGACAACAGGGGGGACCCAGTACTTC.

Notes on this clone: With a much larger clone just one base away, this may be a read error. The genes are TRBV15 and TRBJ2-2; D tentatively reads TRBD1 or TRBD2 (6 bases each). Germline assignment: CDR1 LNHNV and CDR2 YYDKDF (reference sequence). Trimming cost V 0 bases and J 10 bases, with 21 bases left between them. CDR3 length: 17 residues. The DNA for the CDR3 is TGTGCCACCAGCAGAGAGGTCTTTTGGGGGGCCCCCGCGGAGCTGTTTTTT. Protein product: CATSREVFWGAPAELFF.

This clone was picked up many times. This chain joins TRBV28 and TRBJ2-5; 8 bases line up with TRBD2. The CDR3 sequence is 14 residues long. Germline CDR1 MDHEN, CDR2 SYDVKM. J gave up 4 bases and V 3 bases, and 4 bases lay outside the gene matches. The chain's CDR3 is CASSFLAGGETQYF. In DNA, the CDR3 is TGTGCCAGCAGTTTTTTGGCGGGGGGAGAGACCCAGTACTTC.

Many counts were recorded for this clone. V usage is TRBV7-8 and J usage is TRBJ1-5, with a weak D call TRBD1 (6 bases). The CDR3 is 14 amino acids. The germline V gene has CDR1 SGHVS and CDR2 FQNEAQ. Trimming removed 5 bases from V and 5 bases from J, with 13 bases in between. The CDR3 spells CASSVDRTDQPQHF. CDR3 bases: TGTGCCAGCAGCGTAGACAGGACTGATCAGCCCCAGCATTTT.

This clone was detected many times. The chain combines TRBV7-9 with TRBJ2-5; 9 nucleotides match TRBD2. Per germline, CDR1 SEHNR and CDR2 FQNEAQ (reference sequence). The CDR3 is made up of 15 amino acids. V shed 1 base, J shed 3 bases, and the junction held 3 bases outside the gene matches. The CDR3 region has the DNA TGTGCCAGCAGCTTAGGGCGGGAGGGAAAAGAGACCCAGTACTTC. Amino acids: CASSLGREGKETQYF.

This clone has a count of ten or more. V and J are TRBV6-2 or TRBV6-3 and TRBJ2-7, with 7 bases matching TRBD2. CDR3 length: 14 residues. The ends lost 4 bases at V and 4 bases at J; junction bases unmatched: 7. The germline V gene has CDR1 MNHEY and CDR2 SVGEGT. The CDR3 DNA sequence: TGTGCCAGCAGTTCTAGCGGAGGTTCATACGAGCAGTACTTC. Translating it yields CASSSSGGSYEQYF.